This is a list of T cell receptor beta chains from one sample in a study of liver allograft versus peripheral blood T cells. A single record per CDR3 protein comes from TCRdb applying MiXCR to the reads. Of around 6,600 distinct CDR3 sequences in the sample, roughly 15% were seen once. These receptors came from a human patient who had a liver transplant. Some of the T cells might come from the graft donor. The CDR3 runs from the conserved cysteine through the conserved F or W. A D gene is named only where the DNA matches it firmly. Size values are once, few and many counts, or a class for expanded clones, and some rows have none.

CDR3 protein: CTSSNSGTGRRVEAFF
CDR3 DNA: TGTACCAGTAGTAACTCCGGGACAGGCCGAAGGGTTGAAGCTTTCTTT
clone size: once
V gene: TRBV19
J gene: TRBJ1-1
D gene: TRBD1

CDR3 protein: CASRPTGGGHEQYF
CDR3 DNA: TGTGCCAGTAGACCGACAGGGGGAGGGCACGAGCAGTACTTC
clone size: many
V gene: TRBV6-5
J gene: TRBJ2-7
D gene: TRBD1

CDR3 protein: CASSVGGTLGDYGYTF
CDR3 DNA: TGTGCCAGCAGCGTAGGGGGGACCTTGGGGGACTATGGCTACACCTTC
clone size: medium-sized
V gene: TRBV9
J gene: TRBJ1-2
D gene: .

CDR3 protein: CAIHGDRMKNTEAFF
CDR3 DNA: TGTGCCATCCACGGAGACAGAATGAAGAACACTGAAGCTTTCTTT
clone size: medium-sized
V gene: TRBV10-3
J gene: TRBJ1-1
D gene: .

CDR3 protein: CASSGPYRERKYQPQHF
CDR3 DNA: TGTGCCAGCAGTGGCCCGTACAGGGAAAGGAAATATCAGCCCCAGCATTTT
clone size: medium-sized
V gene: TRBV27
J gene: TRBJ1-5
D gene: .

CDR3 protein: CAISGAGGGRNQPQHF
CDR3 DNA: TGTGCCATCAGTGGGGCCGGGGGAGGAAGGAATCAGCCCCAGCATTTT
clone size: medium-sized
V gene: TRBV10-3
J gene: TRBJ1-5
D gene: .

CDR3 protein: CASSDELPANTGELFF
CDR3 DNA: TGTGCCAGCAGTGATGAGTTACCTGCGAACACCGGGGAGCTGTTTTTT
clone size: .
V gene: TRBV2
J gene: TRBJ2-2
D gene: .

CDR3 protein: CSARDRRATGPEQYF
CDR3 DNA: TGCAGTGCTAGAGACCGAAGAGCGACAGGGCCCGAGCAGTACTTC
clone size: .
V gene: TRBV20-1
J gene: TRBJ2-7
D gene: TRBD1

CDR3 protein: CASSHYPAGDTTGELFF
CDR3 DNA: TGTGCCAGCTCACATTATCCAGCGGGGGATACCACCGGGGAGCTGTTTTTT
clone size: medium-sized
V gene: TRBV18
J gene: TRBJ2-2
D gene: TRBD2

CDR3 protein: CASSYSYTGELFF
CDR3 DNA: TGTGCCAGCAGCTACAGTTACACCGGGGAGCTGTTTTTT
clone size: few
V gene: TRBV7-2
J gene: TRBJ2-2
D gene: .

CDR3 protein: CASRARGSYEQYF
CDR3 DNA: TGTGCCAGTAGGGCCAGGGGGAGCTACGAGCAGTACTTC
clone size: many
V gene: TRBV19
J gene: TRBJ2-7
D gene: TRBD1

CDR3 protein: CASSPGTGGDTQYF
CDR3 DNA: TGTGCCAGCTCGCCCGGGACAGGGGGGGATACGCAGTATTTT
clone size: medium-sized
V gene: TRBV18
J gene: TRBJ2-3
D gene: TRBD1

CDR3 protein: CASRQEPSNTEAFF
CDR3 DNA: TGTGCCAGCAGGCAAGAACCGTCGAACACTGAAGCTTTCTTT
clone size: medium-sized
V gene: TRBV6-2/TRBV6-3
J gene: TRBJ1-1
D gene: .

CDR3 protein: CASSGWGGYEQYF
CDR3 DNA: TGTGCCAGCAGCGGATGGGGCGGGTACGAGCAGTACTTC
clone size: few
V gene: TRBV7-9
J gene: TRBJ2-7
D gene: .

CDR3 protein: CASRGGTVNTEAFF
CDR3 DNA: TGTGCCAGTAGGGGAGGGACGGTGAACACTGAAGCTTTCTTT
clone size: medium-sized
V gene: TRBV19
J gene: TRBJ1-1
D gene: .

CDR3 protein: CASSLEGVEAFF
CDR3 DNA: TGTGCCAGCAGCTTAGAGGGGGTAGAGGCTTTCTTT
clone size: many
V gene: TRBV11-2
J gene: TRBJ1-1
D gene: .

CDR3 protein: CASRGWLTEQYF
CDR3 DNA: TGTGCCAGCCGAGGCTGGCTGACCGAGCAGTACTTC
clone size: .
V gene: TRBV2
J gene: TRBJ2-7
D gene: .

CDR3 protein: CASSPRGTLGYEQYF
CDR3 DNA: TGTGCCAGCTCACCCAGAGGTACCTTGGGCTACGAGCAGTACTTC
clone size: .
V gene: TRBV18
J gene: TRBJ2-7
D gene: .

CDR3 protein: CASNRDGSEYEQYF
CDR3 DNA: TGTGCCAGCAACCGGGACGGCTCAGAGTACGAGCAGTACTTC
clone size: medium-sized
V gene: TRBV18
J gene: TRBJ2-7
D gene: .

CDR3 protein: CASSRRDTQETQYF
CDR3 DNA: TGTGCTAGCAGTAGGAGGGACACACAAGAGACCCAGTACTTC
clone size: few
V gene: TRBV5-5
J gene: TRBJ2-5
D gene: .

CDR3 protein: CARGTSGGANTGELFF
CDR3 DNA: TGTGCCAGAGGGACTAGCGGGGGTGCGAACACCGGGGAGCTGTTTTTT
clone size: .
V gene: TRBV7-9
J gene: TRBJ2-2
D gene: TRBD2

CDR3 protein: CASSFLDRENTEAFF
CDR3 DNA: TGTGCCAGCAGTTTCCTGGACAGGGAGAACACTGAAGCTTTCTTT
clone size: medium-sized
V gene: TRBV28
J gene: TRBJ1-1
D gene: TRBD1

CDR3 protein: CASSPGERSGYTF
CDR3 DNA: TGTGCCAGCTCACCAGGGGAGCGGAGTGGCTACACCTTC
clone size: medium-sized
V gene: TRBV18
J gene: TRBJ1-2
D gene: .

CDR3 protein: CASNKETDGYNEQFF
CDR3 DNA: TGTGCCAGCAACAAAGAAACTGACGGATACAATGAGCAGTTCTTC
clone size: medium-sized
V gene: TRBV6-2/TRBV6-3
J gene: TRBJ2-1
D gene: .

CDR3 protein: CATLDGYGYTF
CDR3 DNA: TGTGCCACCCTAGACGGCTATGGCTACACCTTC
clone size: medium-sized
V gene: TRBV6-2/TRBV6-3
J gene: TRBJ1-2
D gene: .

CDR3 protein: CASSARERQFSGANVLTF
CDR3 DNA: TGTGCCAGCAGCGCCCGGGAGAGACAGTTCTCTGGGGCCAACGTCCTGACTTTC
clone size: many
V gene: TRBV11-2
J gene: TRBJ2-6
D gene: .

CDR3 protein: CASSYSGQVSNQPQHF
CDR3 DNA: TGTGCCAGCAGTTACTCGGGACAGGTTAGCAATCAGCCCCAGCATTTT
clone size: many
V gene: TRBV6-6
J gene: TRBJ1-5
D gene: TRBD1

CDR3 protein: CASGSGANYGYTF
CDR3 DNA: TGTGCCAGCGGTTCTGGAGCTAACTATGGCTACACCTTC
clone size: medium-sized
V gene: TRBV6-5
J gene: TRBJ1-2
D gene: .

CDR3 protein: CASSPQGSGSYEQYF
CDR3 DNA: TGTGCCAGCTCACCACAGGGCTCAGGCTCCTACGAGCAGTACTTC
clone size: medium-sized
V gene: TRBV18
J gene: TRBJ2-7
D gene: .

CDR3 protein: CASSSYGQYEQYF
CDR3 DNA: TGTGCCAGCAGTTCGTATGGACAGTACGAGCAGTACTTC
clone size: .
V gene: TRBV12-3/TRBV12-4
J gene: TRBJ2-7
D gene: .

CDR3 protein: CASSSDREAEAFF
CDR3 DNA: TGTGCCAGCAGCTCGGACAGGGAGGCTGAAGCTTTCTTT
clone size: medium-sized
V gene: TRBV7-2
J gene: TRBJ1-1
D gene: TRBD1

CDR3 protein: CASSRNRFTNEKLFF
CDR3 DNA: TGTGCCAGCTCAAGAAACAGATTTACTAATGAAAAACTGTTTTTT
clone size: medium-sized
V gene: TRBV18
J gene: TRBJ1-4
D gene: .

CDR3 protein: CASSSHWTGSTDTQYF
CDR3 DNA: TGTGCCAGCAGCTCCCACTGGACTGGGAGCACAGATACGCAGTATTTT
clone size: many
V gene: TRBV7-2
J gene: TRBJ2-3
D gene: .

CDR3 protein: CASSSWSTNEKLFF
CDR3 DNA: TGTGCCAGCAGTTCCTGGTCAACTAATGAAAAACTGTTTTTT
clone size: medium-sized
V gene: TRBV6-2/TRBV6-3
J gene: TRBJ1-4
D gene: .

CDR3 protein: CASRSTGSTIYF
CDR3 DNA: TGTGCCAGCAGATCAACAGGGTCCACCATATATTTT
clone size: .
V gene: TRBV12-3/TRBV12-4
J gene: TRBJ1-3
D gene: .

CDR3 protein: CSVGDSNYGYTF
CDR3 DNA: TGCAGCGTGGGGGACAGTAACTATGGCTACACCTTC
clone size: medium-sized
V gene: TRBV29-1
J gene: TRBJ1-2
D gene: TRBD1

CDR3 protein: CASSLVGAGTEAFF
CDR3 DNA: TGTGCCAGCAGCTTGGTAGGGGCTGGCACTGAAGCTTTCTTT
clone size: many
V gene: TRBV5-6
J gene: TRBJ1-1
D gene: .

CDR3 protein: CASSIVGGGQRAVNYGYTF
CDR3 DNA: TGTGCCAGTAGTATAGTAGGAGGAGGACAGCGGGCCGTTAACTATGGCTACACCTTC
clone size: medium-sized
V gene: TRBV19
J gene: TRBJ1-2
D gene: .

CDR3 protein: CASSLAGGGGNTIYF
CDR3 DNA: TGTGCCAGCAGCTTAGCAGGGGGAGGAGGAAACACCATATATTTT
clone size: medium-sized
V gene: TRBV7-2
J gene: TRBJ1-3
D gene: .

CDR3 protein: CASSYGDSPTIWEQYF
CDR3 DNA: TGTGCCAGCAGTTACGGGGACAGCCCCACAATCTGGGAGCAGTACTTC
clone size: many
V gene: TRBV6-6
J gene: TRBJ2-7
D gene: TRBD1